These T cell receptor beta chains were read from a single sample in a study. TCRdb reprocessed the RT-PCR reads with MiXCR, giving one entry per CDR3 protein. This sample has approximately 720,000 distinct CDR3 sequences, with around 14% found just once. The sequencing sample was made of memory CD4+ T cells from blood. The receptor source for this set is a female donor in good health, serving as a healthy control. CDR3s include the opening cysteine and the closing phenylalanine or tryptophan. The order of the fields is clone size, V gene, J gene, D gene, CDR3 protein, CDR3 DNA. D genes are given only for firm matches. Expanded clones get a size class; other rows say once, few or many, or leave the size out.

size: few; V: TRBV20-1; J: TRBJ1-1; D: -; CDR3: CSAKDSPEAFF; DNA: TGCAGTGCTAAGGACAGCCCTGAAGCTTTCTTT
size: many; V: TRBV20-1; J: TRBJ2-3; D: -; CDR3: CSAPRVGFTDTQYF; DNA: TGCAGTGCCCCCCGGGTCGGGTTCACAGATACGCAGTATTTT
size: many; V: TRBV12-3/TRBV12-4; J: TRBJ2-7; D: -; CDR3: CASSLSTSRYEQYF; DNA: TGTGCCAGCAGTTTAAGTACTAGCCGGTACGAGCAGTACTTC
size: many; V: TRBV3-1; J: TRBJ2-1; D: -; CDR3: CASSQGSRLEQFF; DNA: TGTGCCAGCAGCCAAGGATCGCGACTAGAGCAGTTCTTC
size: many; V: TRBV9; J: TRBJ2-5; D: -; CDR3: CASSVALGLASWETQYF; DNA: TGTGCCAGCAGCGTAGCTTTGGGTTTGGCTAGCTGGGAGACCCAGTACTTC
size: few; V: TRBV5-1; J: TRBJ1-6; D: TRBD1; CDR3: CASSLWTGSSPLHF; DNA: TGCGCCAGCAGCCTATGGACAGGGAGTTCACCCCTCCACTTT
size: few; V: TRBV10-1; J: TRBJ2-2; D: -; CDR3: CASQRQVPGELFF; DNA: TGCGCCAGCCAACGACAGGTTCCCGGGGAGCTGTTTTTT
size: once; V: TRBV5-1; J: TRBJ1-6; D: TRBD1; CDR3: CASSQDRDDSPLHF; DNA: TGCGCCAGCAGCCAGGACAGGGATGATTCACCCCTCCACTTT
size: many; V: TRBV20-1; J: TRBJ1-1; D: -; CDR3: CSATWTGQKAEAFF; DNA: TGCAGTGCTACGTGGACGGGCCAGAAGGCTGAAGCTTTCTTT
size: many; V: TRBV7-3; J: TRBJ2-3; D: -; CDR3: CASSPGTWEDTQYF; DNA: TGTGCCAGCAGCCCCGGGACCTGGGAAGATACGCAGTATTTT
size: many; V: TRBV29-1; J: TRBJ2-1; D: TRBD2; CDR3: CSVEGISGNLHEQFF; DNA: TGCAGCGTTGAAGGAATTAGCGGGAACCTCCATGAGCAGTTCTTC
size: -; V: TRBV7-3; J: TRBJ2-2; D: TRBD1; CDR3: CASSLIGTGGNTGELFF; DNA: TGTGCCAGCAGCTTAATTGGGACAGGGGGTAACACCGGGGAGCTGTTTTTT
size: few; V: TRBV12-3/TRBV12-4; J: TRBJ1-6; D: TRBD1; CDR3: CASSLAQGASPLHF; DNA: TGTGCCAGCAGTTTAGCGCAGGGGGCCTCACCCCTCCACTTT
size: once; V: TRBV12-3/TRBV12-4; J: TRBJ1-2; D: -; CDR3: CASSSLRAAPSQGGYTF; DNA: TGTGCCAGCAGTTCTCTGAGGGCAGCTCCTTCACAGGGTGGCTACACCTTC
size: many; V: TRBV7-2; J: TRBJ1-2; D: TRBD1; CDR3: CASSLAGGQGMGSGYTF; DNA: TGTGCCAGCAGCTTAGCCGGAGGACAGGGGATGGGCTCTGGCTACACCTTC
size: few; V: TRBV7-2; J: TRBJ2-1; D: -; CDR3: CASSTTKGGEQFF; DNA: TGTGCCAGCAGCACAACAAAAGGGGGTGAGCAGTTCTTC
size: few; V: TRBV28; J: TRBJ2-1; D: -; CDR3: CASSPNREWNHEQFF; DNA: TGTGCCAGCAGCCCGAACAGAGAGTGGAACCATGAGCAGTTCTTC
size: many; V: TRBV5-1; J: TRBJ2-3; D: TRBD2; CDR3: CASALAGGEDTQYF; DNA: TGCGCCAGCGCACTAGCGGGAGGGGAAGATACGCAGTATTTT
size: few; V: TRBV12-3/TRBV12-4; J: TRBJ1-6; D: -; CDR3: CASSGAAGPLHF; DNA: TGTGCCAGCAGTGGGGCCGCTGGACCCCTCCACTTT
size: -; V: TRBV15; J: TRBJ1-2; D: -; CDR3: CATSSRDIGYTF; DNA: TGTGCCACCAGCAGTCGGGACATTGGCTACACCTTC
size: -; V: TRBV6-2/TRBV6-3; J: TRBJ1-1; D: -; CDR3: CASSDIMNTEAFF; DNA: TGTGCCAGCAGTGACATCATGAACACTGAAGCTTTCTTT
size: many; V: TRBV25-1; J: TRBJ2-7; D: TRBD1; CDR3: CASTRTGFYEQYF; DNA: TGTGCCAGCACCCGGACAGGATTCTACGAGCAGTACTTC
size: -; V: TRBV5-4; J: TRBJ2-7; D: -; CDR3: CASSLDGTDDSF; DNA: TGTGCCAGCAGCTTGGATGGGACGGACGACAGCTTC
size: -; V: TRBV5-1; J: TRBJ2-3; D: TRBD2; CDR3: CASSLNSGRIDTQYF; DNA: TGCGCCAGCAGCCTGAATAGCGGGAGAATAGATACGCAGTATTTT
size: -; V: TRBV7-9; J: TRBJ1-2; D: -; CDR3: CASSSLYSAELYGYTF; DNA: TGTGCCAGCAGCTCTCTCTACTCAGCAGAGCTCTATGGCTACACCTTC
size: few; V: TRBV10-3; J: TRBJ1-6; D: TRBD1; CDR3: CAISGGTDNSPLHF; DNA: TGTGCCATCAGTGGCGGGACAGATAATTCACCCCTCCACTTT
size: -; V: TRBV20-1; J: TRBJ2-7; D: TRBD2; CDR3: CSATGLAGGVTTYEQYF; DNA: TGCAGTGCTACCGGACTAGCGGGAGGGGTAACCACCTACGAGCAGTACTTC
size: few; V: TRBV27; J: TRBJ2-5; D: TRBD2; CDR3: CASSPGLAGGGETQYF; DNA: TGTGCCAGCAGTCCCGGACTAGCGGGAGGGGGAGAGACCCAGTACTTC
size: few; V: TRBV28; J: TRBJ2-7; D: TRBD2; CDR3: CASAWGGVSYEQYF; DNA: TGTGCCAGCGCCTGGGGGGGGGTGTCCTACGAGCAGTACTTC
size: -; V: TRBV20-1; J: TRBJ2-5; D: TRBD2; CDR3: CSAFLLADQETQYF; DNA: TGCAGTGCTTTCCTACTAGCGGACCAAGAGACCCAGTACTTC
size: few; V: TRBV18; J: TRBJ1-2; D: TRBD1; CDR3: CASSPESRGRGGYTF; DNA: TGTGCCAGCTCACCAGAGAGCAGGGGGCGAGGTGGCTACACCTTC
size: -; V: TRBV7-8; J: TRBJ2-7; D: TRBD2; CDR3: CASSLDLAAFYEQYF; DNA: TGTGCCAGCAGCTTAGACCTAGCGGCATTCTACGAGCAGTACTTC
size: -; V: TRBV4-3; J: TRBJ1-3; D: -; CDR3: CASSQVVGSTGNTIYF; DNA: TGCGCCAGCAGCCAAGTTGTAGGAAGTACTGGAAACACCATATATTTT
size: many; V: TRBV20-1; J: TRBJ1-5; D: TRBD1; CDR3: CSARDLYEQGAGQPQHF; DNA: TGCAGTGCTAGAGATCTGTATGAGCAGGGGGCAGGGCAGCCCCAGCATTTT
size: -; V: TRBV20-1; J: TRBJ2-2; D: TRBD2; CDR3: CSARDPPGRAGTGELFF; DNA: TGCAGTGCTAGAGATCCCCCCGGGAGGGCCGGGACCGGGGAGCTGTTTTTT
size: -; V: TRBV7-2; J: TRBJ2-7; D: -; CDR3: CASSLPNRVYEQYF; DNA: TGTGCCAGCAGCTTACCTAACAGGGTGTACGAGCAGTACTTC
size: many; V: TRBV3-1; J: TRBJ2-5; D: -; CDR3: CASGTLTQETQYF; DNA: TGTGCCAGCGGGACTTTAACCCAAGAGACCCAGTACTTC
size: few; V: TRBV20-1; J: TRBJ2-3; D: -; CDR3: CSAEPGIAPDTQYF; DNA: TGCAGTGCTGAACCCGGCATTGCCCCAGATACGCAGTATTTT
size: many; V: TRBV5-1; J: TRBJ2-3; D: -; CDR3: CASSDTTSTDTQYF; DNA: TGCGCCAGCAGCGATACGACTAGCACAGATACGCAGTATTTT
size: many; V: TRBV6-5; J: TRBJ2-1; D: TRBD2; CDR3: CASRPGTSAPGGFF; DNA: TGTGCCAGCAGACCCGGGACTAGCGCCCCAGGGGGGTTCTTC
size: -; V: TRBV5-1; J: TRBJ1-1; D: TRBD1; CDR3: CASSTQGQGAFGAFF; DNA: TGCGCCAGCAGCACGCAGGGACAGGGGGCGTTCGGGGCTTTCTTT
size: many; V: TRBV9; J: TRBJ1-1; D: -; CDR3: CASSVAVNTEAFF; DNA: TGTGCCAGCAGCGTAGCTGTGAACACTGAAGCTTTCTTT
size: -; V: TRBV4-2; J: TRBJ1-2; D: -; CDR3: CASSQGVTENYGYTF; DNA: TGTGCCAGCAGCCAAGGGGTAACTGAAAACTATGGCTACACCTTC